These 17 T cell receptor beta chains originate from one sample sequenced in a study of shared clonotypes between healthy human individuals. Repertoires were generated with immunoSEQ multiplex PCR, while TCRdb's copy carries only in-frame clones and drops some. The profile shows some 2,100,000 clones, under 97% of them singletons. The sequenced sample was naive CD4+ T cells sorted from blood. Subset of the sample: CD45RA+ positively selected. The source is a man younger than 35 in good health.

The chain employs TRBV30 and TRBJ1-5, with 8 nucleotides matching TRBD1. The germline V gene has CDR1 GTSNPN and CDR2 SVGIG (reference sequence). V was pared by 2 bases and J by 7 bases, with 10 bases of the junction left unmatched. The CDR3 is 15 amino acids. The CDR3, as DNA: TGTGCCTGGAGTCCCCTGGACAGGGTCAGGCAGCCCCAGCATTTT. Translation: CAWSPLDRVRQPQHF.

The table lists this clone with a count of one. V usage is TRBV28 and J usage is TRBJ1-6; D not certain. Germline CDR1 and CDR2: MDHEN and SYDVKM. The CDR3 runs 14 residues. The V gene lost 3 bases and the J gene lost 3 bases, with 6 bases spanning the gap. CDR3: CASSLGNYNSPLHF. In DNA form, the CDR3 reads TGTGCCAGCAGTTTGGGTAACTATAATTCACCCCTCCACTTT.

In nucleotides, the CDR3 is TGCGCCAGCAGCCCGGGACCCTCCCCCTTCCTGGATGGCTACACCTTC. It yields the protein CASSPGPSPFLDGYTF. V usage is TRBV5-1 and J usage is TRBJ1-2, with D perhaps TRBD1 (5 bases). V shed 4 bases and J shed 6 bases, with 22 bases lying between them. Germline values: CDR1 SGHRS, CDR2 YFSETQ. The CDR3 totals 16 residues.

In this sample, this clone turned up a few times. J is TRBJ1-2 and V is TRBV2, with a tentative D call TRBD1 (6 bases). The germline gives CDR1 SNHLY, CDR2 FYNNEI. V lost 8 bases, J lost 8 bases, and 15 bases lay in between. CDR3 length: 12 residues. CDR3 protein: CASQDSMNGYTF. As DNA, the CDR3 is TGTGCCAGCCAGGACAGCATGAACGGCTACACCTTC.

This chain links TRBV5-6 with TRBJ1-6, with a weak D call TRBD1 (6 bases). Germline assignment: CDR1 SGHDT and CDR2 YYEEEE. V was clipped by 0 bases and J by 10 bases, with 8 bases between them. The CDR3 consists of 13 residues. In DNA form, the CDR3 reads TGTGCCAGCAGCTTGGAGCAGGGGTCACCCCTCCACTTT. Protein: CASSLEQGSPLHF.

The rearrangement uses TRBV28 and TRBJ1-4; a weak D match, TRBD1 (6 bases). Germline CDR1 is MDHEN and CDR2 is SYDVKM. V dropped 5 bases and J dropped 8 bases, with 15 bases sitting between them. The CDR3 is 14 residues long. The CDR3 protein is CASSTDRIAEKLFF. CDR3 coding DNA: TGTGCCAGCAGTACCGACAGGATAGCGGAAAAACTGTTTTTT.

The gene calls are TRBV2 and TRBJ1-5; 9 bases align to TRBD1. V shed 7 bases, J shed 7 bases, and the junction held 11 bases outside the gene matches. The CDR3 runs to 15 residues. Germline V CDR1 and CDR2: SNHLY, FYNNEI. DNA for the CDR3: TGTGCCAGCAACCTGGGGGGGACAGGGTGGCAGCCCCAGCATTTT. As protein: CASNLGGTGWQPQHF.

The chain employs TRBV7-9 and TRBJ1-1, with a tentative D call TRBD1 (5 bases). The germline V gene encodes CDR1 SEHNR and CDR2 FQNEAQ (reference sequence). The V end lost 0 bases, the J end lost 0 bases, and 11 bases lay between the germline ends. The CDR3 contains 16 residues. CDR3 in DNA: TGTGCCAGCAGCTTAGCGGGACGAGACATGAACACTGAAGCTTTCTTT. As protein: CASSLAGRDMNTEAFF.

The rearrangement uses TRBV7-2 and TRBJ2-1, with 12 nucleotides matching TRBD2. J lost 4 bases, V lost 1 base, and 8 bases had no gene match. The CDR3 extends over 18 amino acids. Germline V gene sequence: CDR1 SGHTA, CDR2 FQGNSA. CDR3 nucleotides: TGTGCCAGCAGCTTAGGCCCACTAGCGGGGGGCATTTACAATGAGCAGTTCTTC. Residues: CASSLGPLAGGIYNEQFF.

The chain has TRBV30 and TRBJ2-1; the D is unclear. The ends were cut back, 3 bases at V and 5 bases at J, with 5 bases in the middle. Germline CDR1 is GTSNPN and CDR2 is SVGIG (reference sequence). The CDR3 length is 11 residues. The CDR3 loop reads CAWRRDNEQFF. The CDR3 DNA follows: TGTGCCTGGAGAAGAGACAATGAGCAGTTCTTC.

V and J are TRBV28 and TRBJ1-4, with D possibly being TRBD1 (6 bases). Germline CDR1 reads MDHEN; CDR2 reads SYDVKM. The CDR3 has 14 residues. The V end was cut by 9 bases, the J end by 4 bases, with 15 bases between. The CDR3, as DNA: TGTGCCAGTAGCGAACAGGGAAATAATGAAAAACTGTTTTTT. This translates into CASSEQGNNEKLFF.

The chain combines TRBV10-3 with TRBJ2-5; 10 bases map to TRBD1. Germline V CDR1 and CDR2: ENHRY, SYGVKD. J was trimmed by 3 bases and V by 4 bases; bases with no gene match: 8. This CDR3 has 16 residues. The CDR3 sequence: CAISARDRGVKETQYF. CDR3 sequence (DNA): TGTGCCATCAGTGCCCGGGACAGGGGCGTTAAAGAGACCCAGTACTTC.

The chain employs TRBV12-1 and TRBJ2-7; the listed D gene, TRBD2, was not tested against the DNA. TRBV12-1 is a pseudogene segment. The CDR3 runs to 16 residues. CDR3 loop: CASSFLRREGLYEQYF. For the CDR3, the DNA is TGTGCCAGCAGCTTCCTTCGGAGGGAGGGCCTGTACGAGCAGTACTTC.

On this clone itself: Other DNA sequences in the sample encode the same CDR3. V and J are TRBV6-6 and TRBJ1-5; D call uncertain. This CDR3 is built from 14 residues. Trimming took off 2 bases at V and 4 bases at J, with 9 bases between the two ends. The germline V gene encodes CDR1 MNHNY and CDR2 SVGAGI (reference sequence). CDR3 nucleotide sequence: TGTGCCAGCAGTTACGGGGAGAGTAATCAGCCCCAGCATTTT. Translation gives CASSYGESNQPQHF.

The chain uses TRBV4-1 and TRBJ2-3, with no clear D. This CDR3 is 14 amino acids long. The germline V gene has CDR1 MGHRA and CDR2 YSYEKL. Trimming cost V 1 base and J 5 bases, with 10 bases left between them. CDR3 protein: CASSQGSWGDTQYF. Here the CDR3 DNA reads TGCGCCAGCAGCCAAGGGTCCTGGGGAGATACGCAGTATTTT.

The chain carries TRBV15 and TRBJ1-1; 9 bases fit TRBD1. The CDR3 totals 15 residues. Germline values: CDR1 LNHNV, CDR2 YYDKDF (reference sequence). Unmatched junction bases numbered 4, after V lost 2 bases and J lost 3 bases. The chain's CDR3 is CATSRKGQGYTEAFF. The CDR3 DNA reads as TGTGCCACCAGCAGAAAAGGACAGGGGTACACTGAAGCTTTCTTT.

This rearrangement joins TRBV4-3 to TRBJ2-1; 7 bases agree with TRBD2. Per germline, CDR1 LGHNA and CDR2 YSLEER. Unmatched junction bases numbered 7, after V lost 0 bases and J lost 5 bases. The length of the CDR3 is 16 residues. CDR3 protein: CASSQDGGLTDNEQFF. The DNA for the CDR3 is TGCGCCAGCAGCCAAGACGGGGGGTTGACAGACAATGAGCAGTTCTTC.